Following are 20 T cell receptor beta chains from one sample sequenced in a study of blood T cell repertoires in COVID-19. The table came from immunoSEQ multiplex PCR; TCRdb's copy has only in-frame clones and leaves some out. The sample consists of some 230,000 clones, just under 85% of them appearing once. Sequenced input: PBMCs or T cells enriched from blood (not recorded which). The receptors here all came from a woman aged 40 to 49 with acute COVID-19.

J is TRBJ2-3 and V is TRBV5-1, with TRBD2 matching over 10 bases. This CDR3 has 16 amino acids. Unmatched junction bases numbered 6, after V lost 0 bases and J lost 5 bases. Per the germline V gene, CDR1 is SGHRS and CDR2 is YFSETQ. The CDR3 DNA reads as TGCGCCAGCAGCTTGGCAGCGGGGGGGCTTGGAGATACGCAGTATTTT. Its protein product is CASSLAAGGLGDTQYF.

The chain links TRBV9 to TRBJ2-7, with D tentatively TRBD2 (5 bases). V was pared by 2 bases and J by 0 bases, with 9 bases between. The CDR3 is 14 amino acids. CDR1 is SGDLS, CDR2 YYNGEE, per germline. CDR3 sequence (DNA): TGTGCCAGCAGCGTCGGGGAGAGCTCCTACGAGCAGTACTTC. Encoded protein: CASSVGESSYEQYF.

CDR3 DNA: TGTGCCAGTAAGGAGCGAACGCAGAGTATTCTCCATTTT. Translating it yields CASKERTQSILHF. J is TRBJ1-5 and V is TRBV19; no firm D call. The germline V gene encodes CDR1 LNHDA and CDR2 SQIVND (reference sequence). The CDR3 contains 13 residues. V lost 7 bases and J 16 bases, leaving 23 bases between the germline ends.

J is TRBJ2-3 and V is TRBV6-5, with 8 bases aligning to TRBD2. CDR1 and CDR2 from the germline V gene are MNHEY and SVGAGI. The CDR3 is 13 amino acids. The CDR3: CALTSGSTDTQYF. CDR3 nucleotides: TGTGCTCTAACTAGCGGTAGCACAGATACGCAGTATTTT.

The chain is built from TRBV2 and TRBJ2-3, with D perhaps TRBD2 (7 bases). CDR1 and CDR2 from the germline V gene are SNHLY and FYNNEI. With 9 bases removed from V and 3 bases from J, the gap between germline ends came to 16 bases. The CDR3 loop spans 14 amino acids. Written as DNA, the CDR3 is TGTGCCAGTCGGCTAGGGAGGGGGACAGATACGCAGTATTTT. This encodes CASRLGRGTDTQYF.

The V gene is TRBV7-6, the J gene TRBJ1-3; D possibly corresponds to TRBD1 (5 bases). Germline V gives CDR1 SGHVS, CDR2 FNYEAQ. Trimming pared 4 bases from V and 0 bases from J, leaving 16 bases between. CDR3 size: 17 residues. The CDR3 DNA reads as TGTGCCAGCAGCTCCATGGGGAGGGACCGCTCTGGAAACACCATATATTTT. Translation gives CASSSMGRDRSGNTIYF.

The V and J genes are TRBV2 and TRBJ2-3; 9 bases align to TRBD2. The CDR3 is made up of 14 amino acids. After removal of 10 bases from V and 2 bases from J, the junction contained 7 bases not matched to a gene. From germline, CDR1 is SNHLY and CDR2 FYNNEI. CDR3 amino acids: CAIGAGGTTDTQYF. The CDR3 region has the DNA TGTGCCATCGGAGCGGGGGGCACCACAGATACGCAGTATTTT.

V gene TRBV5-8 combines with J gene TRBJ2-2; D uncertain. The V end lost 0 bases, the J end lost 8 bases, and 8 bases lay between the germline ends. Per germline, CDR1 SGHTS and CDR2 YDEGEE. CDR3 length: 13 residues. The CDR3 here is CASSLANVGELFF. CDR3 nucleotide sequence: TGTGCCAGCAGCTTGGCCAATGTGGGGGAGCTGTTTTTT.

The J gene is TRBJ1-1, the V gene TRBV9; D remains unclear. V was trimmed by 0 bases and J by 6 bases, leaving 15 bases between them. This CDR3 is 15 amino acids long. The V gene's germline CDR1 is SGDLS and CDR2 YYNGEE. CDR3 in amino acids: CASSVGYAGLAEAFF. DNA for the CDR3: TGTGCCAGCAGCGTAGGGTATGCAGGCTTAGCTGAAGCTTTCTTT.

The chain uses TRBV4-3 and TRBJ1-1; TRBD1 matches 7 bases. From germline, CDR1 is LGHNA and CDR2 YSLEER. Losses at the gene ends were 0 bases for V and 4 bases for J; bases not matched to a gene: 11. CDR3 size: 17 residues. CDR3 coding DNA: TGCGCCAGCAGCCAAGATATAACAGGGGCTCTGGGCACTGAAGCTTTCTTT. This codes for CASSQDITGALGTEAFF.

The chain carries TRBV11-2 and TRBJ2-2, with a tentative D call TRBD1 (5 bases). The V end lost 0 bases, the J end lost 3 bases, and 8 bases lay between the germline ends. Germline V gene data show CDR1 as SGHAT and CDR2 as FQNNGV. CDR3 length: 15 amino acids. The CDR3 sequence is CASSLEGLHTGELFF. The CDR3 bases are TGTGCCAGCAGCTTAGAGGGGCTCCACACCGGGGAGCTGTTTTTT.

The chain is built from TRBV5-1 and TRBJ2-1; no clear D. The length of the CDR3 is 14 residues. Between the trimmed V and J ends, which lost 5 bases and 2 bases, there was a span of 11 bases. Germline values: CDR1 SGHRS, CDR2 YFSETQ. As DNA, the CDR3 is TGCGCCAGCAGAATCGGAGAGCCCTACAATGAGCAGTTCTTC. This codes for CASRIGEPYNEQFF.

The gene calls are TRBV6-4 and TRBJ2-1, with TRBD2 matching over 10 bases. The CDR3 totals 15 residues. CDR1 and CDR2 from the germline V gene are MRHNA and SNTAGT. Trimming removed 6 bases from V and 4 bases from J; junction bases left unmatched: 6. Written as DNA, the CDR3 is TGTGCCAGCAGCGCGACTAGCGGGTCTTACAATGAGCAGTTCTTC. It codes for CASSATSGSYNEQFF.

The chain employs TRBV7-2 and TRBJ1-2; 8 bases are shared with TRBD1. The J segment lost 4 bases and the V segment lost 0 bases, leaving 7 bases of the junction unmatched. Germline values: CDR1 SGHTA, CDR2 FQGNSA. The CDR3 contains 16 residues. The DNA for the CDR3 is TGTGCCAGCAGCTTAGCGAGTCAGGGGGCGTTCTATGGCTACACCTTC. Translating it yields CASSLASQGAFYGYTF.

The chain has TRBV13 and TRBJ1-2; TRBD1 aligns across 8 bases. The CDR3 loop spans 17 amino acids. Germline V gives CDR1 PRHDT, CDR2 FYEKMQ (reference sequence). V was clipped by 3 bases and J by 8 bases; unmatched bases: 17. Here the CDR3 reads CASSFFLQDRARRGYTF. The DNA of the CDR3 is TGTGCCAGCAGCTTTTTCCTCCAGGACAGGGCCAGGAGAGGCTACACCTTC.

The rearrangement joins TRBV27 to TRBJ1-5, with D possibly TRBD1 on 5 matching bases. Trimming cost V 5 bases and J 3 bases, with 11 bases left between them. The germline V gene has CDR1 MNHEY and CDR2 SMNVEV (reference sequence). The CDR3 is 14 residues long. The CDR3 sequence: CASSNRGLNQPQHF. CDR3 coding DNA: TGTGCCAGCAGTAATAGGGGACTCAATCAGCCCCAGCATTTT.

This clone was counted once. This rearrangement joins TRBV5-1 to TRBJ1-2; no clear D. Germline CDR1 is SGHRS and CDR2 is YFSETQ. The CDR3 loop spans 13 amino acids. V gave up 6 bases and J gave up 7 bases, with 16 bases separating them. CDR3 protein: CASNEALGGGYTF. In nucleotides, the CDR3 is TGCGCCAGCAACGAGGCTCTTGGTGGTGGCTACACCTTC.

This clone was seen ten or more times. J is TRBJ1-2 and V is TRBV7-9; D is possibly TRBD1 (6 bases). Deletions cut 5 bases from V and 5 bases from J, with 18 bases between. In germline, CDR1 is SEHNR, CDR2 FQNEAQ (reference sequence). The CDR3 covers 15 residues. The CDR3 is CASSQTGHFSYGYTF. CDR3 sequence (DNA): TGTGCCAGCAGCCAAACGGGACATTTTTCGTATGGCTACACCTTC.

The chain is built from TRBV7-6 and TRBJ2-3; a possible D gene is TRBD1 (6 bases). The germline V gene has CDR1 SGHVS and CDR2 FNYEAQ. There are 14 residues in the CDR3. V was cut by 1 base and J by 6 bases, with 11 bases left in between. CDR3 amino acids: CASSLGGQGDTQYF. In DNA form, the CDR3 reads TGTGCCAGCAGCTTAGGAGGGCAGGGGGATACGCAGTATTTT.

The J gene is TRBJ2-6, the V gene TRBV30; TRBD1 matches 10 bases. The ends lost 3 bases at V and 2 bases at J; junction bases unmatched: 4. The CDR3 contains 16 residues. The V gene's germline CDR1 is GTSNPN and CDR2 SVGIG (reference sequence). The CDR3 nucleotides read TGTGCCTGGAGACGACAGGGGGCTACTGGGGCCAACGTCCTGACTTTC. Its translation is CAWRRQGATGANVLTF.